The 25 T cell receptor beta chains in this list originate from one sample, sequenced in a study of blood T cell repertoires in COVID-19. Clones were sequenced by immunoSEQ multiplex PCR, and TCRdb holds only the in-frame ones, with some missing. The sample lists roughly 350,000 clones; over 75% were seen once. The sequenced sample consisted of peripheral blood. The origin of the receptors is a woman in her 30s with COVID-19, enrolled during active disease.

This clone was recorded only once. The rearrangement joins TRBV6-5 to TRBJ2-7; 11 bases are shared with TRBD1. CDR3 length: 15 amino acids. V lost 6 bases to trimming and J lost 0 bases; unmatched junction nucleotides: 4. The germline V gene has CDR1 MNHEY and CDR2 SVGAGI. The CDR3 region has the DNA TGTGCCAGCAGCTTTGGGACAGGGGGCTCCTACGAGCAGTACTTC. The encoded protein is CASSFGTGGSYEQYF.

V is TRBV7-9 and J is TRBJ1-1; the D gene is possibly TRBD1 (5 bases). This CDR3 is 13 amino acids long. Looked up from germline, CDR1 is SEHNR and CDR2 is FQNEAQ (reference sequence). Trimming removed 5 bases from V and 5 bases from J, with 12 bases in between. CDR3: CASSPGGWTEAFF. CDR3 in DNA: TGTGCCAGCAGCCCGGGGGGTTGGACTGAAGCTTTCTTT.

The chain recombines TRBV10-3 with TRBJ2-3; the match to TRBD2 covers 13 bases. The junction had 0 bases not matched to a gene; V was cut back by 4 bases and J by 5 bases. The CDR3 has 14 residues. Germline V CDR1 and CDR2: ENHRY, SYGVKD. Here the CDR3 DNA reads TGTGCCATCAGTGGACTAGCGGGAGGAGATACGCAGTATTTT. It codes for CAISGLAGGDTQYF.

The genes are TRBV19 and TRBJ2-6; D is unclear. Germline lookup yields CDR1 LNHDA and CDR2 SQIVND (reference sequence). The CDR3 totals 15 residues. Between the trimmed V and J ends, which lost 2 bases and 0 bases, there was a span of 5 bases. As DNA, the CDR3 is TGTGCCAGTAGTATACAGGTCTCTGGGGCCAACGTCCTGACTTTC. It translates to CASSIQVSGANVLTF.

The chain links TRBV7-6 to TRBJ2-7, with 8 bases matching TRBD1. The CDR3 runs 18 residues. Germline V gene lookup returns CDR1 SGHVS and CDR2 FNYEAQ. Trimming took 1 base from V and 4 from J; bases not matched to a gene: 15. The DNA of the CDR3 is TGTGCCAGCAGCTTAGAGGACTCTTCCCCGGACAGGGAGTACGAGCAGTACTTC. Residues: CASSLEDSSPDREYEQYF.

The chain carries TRBV12-5 and TRBJ2-7, with D perhaps TRBD1 (5 bases). In germline, CDR1 is LGHNT, CDR2 FRNRAP. Trimming cost V 7 bases and J 6 bases, with 13 bases left between them. The CDR3 covers 12 residues. The CDR3 protein is CASAEQGFEQYF. The CDR3 bases are TGTGCTAGTGCCGAGCAGGGTTTCGAGCAGTACTTC.

For the CDR3, the DNA is TGTGCCACCAGTGATTTCCATAACTATGGCTACACCTTC. It encodes CATSDFHNYGYTF. The gene calls are TRBV24-1 and TRBJ1-2; the D is unclear. This CDR3 comprises 13 residues. The germline V and J ends were trimmed by 1 base and 1 base, with 3 bases remaining between them. CDR1 is KGHDR, CDR2 SFDVKD, per germline.

The chain recombines TRBV6-5 with TRBJ2-7, with 7 positions matching TRBD2. The junction had 8 bases not matched to a gene; V was cut back by 5 bases and J by 7 bases. This CDR3 comprises 13 residues. Germline V lookup: CDR1 MNHEY, CDR2 SVGAGI. The CDR3 region has the DNA TGTGCCAGCAGTAAGGCGGGAGTAGGAGAGCAGTACTTC. It specifies CASSKAGVGEQYF.

V gene TRBV7-9 combines with J gene TRBJ1-3; D is possibly TRBD1 (6 bases). The CDR3 extends over 16 amino acids. Germline CDR1 reads SEHNR; CDR2 reads FQNEAQ (reference sequence). V was shortened by 4 bases and J by 2 bases, with 15 bases between the two germline ends. The chain's CDR3 is CASSSYTGLPGNTIYF. Written as DNA, the CDR3 is TGTGCCAGCAGCTCATATACAGGGTTGCCTGGAAACACCATATATTTT.

The chain's CDR3 is CASSIRQGVKTEAFF. The CDR3 DNA is TGTGCCAGTAGTATTAGGCAGGGGGTAAAGACTGAAGCTTTCTTT. The rearrangement links TRBV19 to TRBJ1-1, with 7 bases identical to TRBD1. CDR1 and CDR2 from the germline V gene are LNHDA and SQIVND (reference sequence). The junction had 9 bases not matched to a gene; V was cut back by 3 bases and J by 5 bases. CDR3 size: 15 residues.

V usage is TRBV5-1 and J usage is TRBJ1-1, with 7 bases lining up with TRBD1. The germline V gene has CDR1 SGHRS and CDR2 YFSETQ. This CDR3 comprises 14 residues. J was trimmed by 0 bases and V by 7 bases; bases with no gene match: 6. CDR3 nucleotide sequence: TGCGCCAGCCGCGCGGGACAGTTGAACACTGAAGCTTTCTTT. This encodes CASRAGQLNTEAFF.

V usage is TRBV9 and J usage is TRBJ2-1; 11 nucleotides match TRBD2. Trimming removed 4 bases from V and 6 bases from J; junction bases left unmatched: 6. Germline values: CDR1 SGDLS, CDR2 YYNGEE. This CDR3 region has 15 residues. CDR3: CASSPSGRPPNEQFF. DNA of the CDR3: TGTGCCAGCAGCCCTAGCGGGAGGCCCCCCAATGAGCAGTTCTTC.

This sequence joins TRBV4-3 and TRBJ2-1; D is perhaps TRBD2 (6 bases). The CDR3 covers 16 residues. The germline gives CDR1 LGHNA, CDR2 YSLEER. V was pared by 0 bases and J by 0 bases, with 9 bases between. The CDR3 loop is CASSQDGRGSYNEQFF. CDR3 in DNA: TGCGCCAGCAGCCAAGATGGGCGGGGCTCCTACAATGAGCAGTTCTTC.

The chain is built from TRBV6-6 and TRBJ2-7; tentatively, D is TRBD2 (6 bases). The CDR3 is 13 residues long. The germline CDR1 and CDR2 sequences are MNHNY and SVGAGI (reference sequence). V gave up 4 bases and J gave up 3 bases, with 10 bases separating them. The CDR3 DNA reads TGTGCCAGCAGTTTGGGGGGAGGCTACGAGCAGTACTTC. It codes for CASSLGGGYEQYF.

The chain is built from TRBV7-3 and TRBJ2-1; D perhaps matches TRBD2 (5 bases). The V end was cut by 4 bases, the J end by 9 bases, with 13 bases between. The CDR3 length is 13 residues. Per germline, CDR1 SGHTA and CDR2 FQGTGA. The CDR3 sequence: CASSSIRESEQFF. CDR3 sequence (DNA): TGTGCCAGCAGCTCGATTAGGGAGAGTGAGCAGTTCTTC.

The CDR3 DNA reads as TGTGCCAGCAGTACGATAGGGGGCGCCTACAATGAGCAGTTCTTC. Translation gives CASSTIGGAYNEQFF. The chain carries TRBV2 and TRBJ2-1, with TRBD1 identical over 7 bases. J was trimmed by 2 bases and V by 5 bases; bases with no gene match: 6. Looked up from germline, CDR1 is SNHLY and CDR2 is FYNNEI. The CDR3 loop spans 15 amino acids.

The chain joins TRBV4-1 to TRBJ2-7, with 8 nucleotides matching TRBD2. Germline-derived CDR1 and CDR2 are MGHRA and YSYEKL. The CDR3 loop spans 15 amino acids. V dropped 4 bases and J dropped 0; count of bases not matched to a gene: 5. The CDR3 is CASSRGLADSYEQYF. Written as DNA, the CDR3 is TGCGCCAGCAGCCGCGGACTAGCAGACTCCTACGAGCAGTACTTC.

The rearrangement uses TRBV3-1 (or the pseudogene TRBV3-2) and TRBJ1-2; 10 bases map to TRBD1. Germline V gene sequence: CDR1 LGHDT, CDR2 YNNKEL (reference sequence). The V segment lost 4 bases and the J segment 8 bases; nucleotides outside the gene matches: 7. The CDR3 covers 14 residues. CDR3 residues: CASSLRDRGGGYTF. The CDR3 nucleotides read TGTGCCAGCAGCCTCCGGGACAGGGGTGGCGGCTACACCTTC.

CDR3 loop: CAIRGTGAPEKLFF. The CDR3 coding sequence is TGTGCCATCAGGGGGACAGGGGCCCCTGAAAAACTGTTTTTT. The chain employs TRBV10-3 and TRBJ1-4, with TRBD1 matching 10 bases. The CDR3 totals 14 residues. Looked up from germline, CDR1 is ENHRY and CDR2 is SYGVKD. V lost 6 bases and J lost 7; bases outside the gene matches: 5.

The V gene is TRBV15, the J gene TRBJ2-2; the D gene is possibly TRBD2 (6 bases). CDR1 and CDR2 from the germline V gene are LNHNV and YYDKDF (reference sequence). The CDR3 is made up of 15 amino acids. V lost 0 bases, J lost 7 bases, and 12 bases lay in between. CDR3 residues: CATSREGGDVGELFF. The CDR3 coding sequence is TGTGCCACCAGCAGAGAAGGAGGGGACGTCGGGGAGCTGTTTTTT.

This chain joins TRBV6-5 and TRBJ2-7; 7 nucleotides line up with TRBD2. Germline V lookup: CDR1 MNHEY, CDR2 SVGAGI. This CDR3 has 13 amino acids. The V segment lost 5 bases and the J segment 3 bases; nucleotides outside the gene matches: 4. CDR3 nucleotides: TGTGCCAGCAGTCGACTAGCCAGCTACGAGCAGTACTTC. Its protein is CASSRLASYEQYF.

The J gene is TRBJ1-4, the V gene TRBV6-5; a possible D gene is TRBD1 (5 bases). Germline-derived CDR1 and CDR2 are MNHEY and SVGAGI. This CDR3 contains 13 residues. V lost 5 bases to trimming and J lost 4 bases, with 8 bases between them. CDR3 nucleotides: TGTGCCAGCAGTCGACAGATTAATGAAAAACTGTTTTTT. Protein product: CASSRQINEKLFF.

The genes are TRBV24-1 and TRBJ2-7; 8 bases match TRBD2. V was pared by 3 bases and J by 3 bases, with 3 bases of the junction left unmatched. This CDR3 is built from 14 residues. Germline V CDR1 and CDR2: KGHDR, SFDVKD. The CDR3 spells CATSDRAGVYEQYF. In DNA form, the CDR3 reads TGTGCCACCAGTGATCGAGCGGGAGTCTACGAGCAGTACTTC.

The V and J genes are TRBV6-1 and TRBJ2-5; TRBD2 is a possible D gene (5 bases). CDR3 length: 15 residues. With 2 bases removed from V and 2 bases from J, the gap between germline ends came to 12 bases. Germline values: CDR1 MNHNS, CDR2 SASEGT. The DNA of the CDR3 is TGTGCCAGCAGTGAAAGACCACTAGATCAAGAGACCCAGTACTTC. Translation: CASSERPLDQETQYF.

The rearrangement joins TRBV27 to TRBJ1-2; tentative D call: TRBD1 (6 bases). The CDR3 consists of 13 residues. V was shortened by 4 bases and J by 8 bases, with 14 bases between the two germline ends. Germline V gives CDR1 MNHEY, CDR2 SMNVEV (reference sequence). CDR3 region: CASSYSQGWGYTF. As DNA, the CDR3 is TGTGCCAGCAGTTACTCACAGGGATGGGGCTACACCTTC.